The next 5 T cell receptor beta chains were all read from a single sample in a study of T cell responses to AZD1222 COVID-19 vaccine. Assay: immunoSEQ multiplex PCR; the TCRdb copy retains only in-frame clones and omits some. The sample table sets out 150,000 or so clones. Sequencing was carried out using peripheral blood. These receptor sequences come from an adult in good health.

This chain joins TRBV28 and TRBJ2-5; possibly TRBD2 for D (6 bases). V was cut by 2 bases and J by 5 bases, with 15 bases left in between. CDR1 and CDR2 (germline): MDHEN, SYDVKM. CDR3 size: 15 residues. For the CDR3, the DNA is TGTGCCAGCAGTTTACCGGGGGACGGTCGGGAGACCCAGTACTTC. This sequence encodes CASSLPGDGRETQYF.

This sequence joins TRBV18 and TRBJ2-7; 9 bases are shared with TRBD1. Looked up from germline, CDR1 is KGHSH and CDR2 is LQKENI. CDR3 size: 13 residues. With V trimmed by 4 bases and J by 2 bases, 0 bases remained unmatched. The CDR3 DNA is TGTGCCAGCTCACGACAGGGGGCCTACGAGCAGTACTTC. It yields the protein CASSRQGAYEQYF.

V usage is TRBV5-8 and J usage is TRBJ2-7; no firm D call. CDR1 and CDR2 from the germline V gene are SGHTS and YDEGEE. V shed 4 bases and J shed 6 bases, with 14 bases lying between them. The CDR3 length is 13 residues. The CDR3 DNA follows: TGTGCCAGCAGCCCCCGGAAGGAACGCGAGCAGTACTTC. Its translation is CASSPRKEREQYF.

The chain combines TRBV19 with TRBJ1-2; D not resolved. V lost 3 bases and J lost 4, with 21 bases in between. Per germline, CDR1 LNHDA and CDR2 SQIVND (reference sequence). This CDR3 spans 17 amino acids. In DNA form, the CDR3 reads TGTGCCAGTAGTATGGGGTTTGCCGCCGTCGAAATCTATGGCTACACCTTC. This encodes CASSMGFAAVEIYGYTF.

This chain joins TRBV2 and TRBJ1-2; the match to TRBD1 covers 11 bases. There are 14 residues in the CDR3. V trimming: 4 bases; J trimming: 4 bases; junction bases outside the gene matches: 2. Per the germline V gene, CDR1 is SNHLY and CDR2 is FYNNEI. CDR3 DNA: TGTGCCAGCAGTGGGGACAGGGGGTCCTATGGCTACACCTTC. Translation gives CASSGDRGSYGYTF.